A single sample is the source of the 13 T cell receptor beta chains below, sequenced in a study of T cells in localized non-small cell lung cancer. Assay used: immunoSEQ multiplex PCR; TCRdb lists only in-frame clones, some missing. The sample includes about 40,000 clones, roughly nine tenths seen only once; the top ten take under 12%. This sample comprised PBMCs, obtained before any cancer treatment. Receptor source: a woman aged 35 to 69 with stage II lung adenocarcinoma.

The chain uses TRBV2 and TRBJ2-5; possibly TRBD2 for D (6 bases). V was shortened by 7 bases and J by 1 base, with 13 bases between the two germline ends. Germline V CDR1 and CDR2: SNHLY, FYNNEI. This CDR3 is 14 amino acids long. The CDR3 reads CASTLGTSQETQYF. As DNA, the CDR3 is TGTGCCAGCACCCTCGGGACTTCCCAAGAGACCCAGTACTTC.

This sequence joins TRBV9 and TRBJ1-1; no definite D call. CDR1 is SGDLS, CDR2 YYNGEE, per germline. This CDR3 is 14 amino acids long. V lost 1 base and J 0 bases, leaving 7 bases between the germline ends. CDR3 amino acids: CASSVTTVNTEAFF. The CDR3 bases are TGTGCCAGCAGCGTAACTACAGTGAACACTGAAGCTTTCTTT.

This clone occurred once. The genes are TRBV9 and TRBJ2-5, with D perhaps TRBD1 or TRBD2 (5 bases each). The CDR3 totals 14 residues. Per the germline V gene, CDR1 is SGDLS and CDR2 is YYNGEE. Trimming cost V 0 bases and J 5 bases, with 11 bases left between them. The CDR3 coding sequence is TGTGCCAGCAGCGTAGGAGGGGCCGGGGAGACCCAGTACTTC. Translated: CASSVGGAGETQYF.

The chain has TRBV7-2 and TRBJ1-2; maybe TRBD1 (5 bases). Germline values: CDR1 SGHTA, CDR2 FQGNSA. Trimming took 5 bases from V and 5 from J, leaving 12 bases between them. The CDR3 totals 13 residues. CDR3 in DNA: TGTGCCAGCAGCCATACAGGAGGGTATGGCTACACCTTC. Amino acids: CASSHTGGYGYTF. Looking up the rest from reference TRBV7-2 and TRBJ1-2 gives the full variable domain: GAGVSQSPSNKVTEKGKDVELRCDPISGHTALYWYRQSLGQGLEFLIYFQGNSAPDKSGLPSDRFSAERTGGSVSTLTIQRTQQEDSAVYLCASSHTGGYGYTFGSGTRLTVV.

This clone was seen only a few times. V usage is TRBV11-2 and J usage is TRBJ2-1; D possibly corresponds to TRBD2 (6 bases). The CDR3 sequence is 19 residues long. Per germline, CDR1 SGHAT and CDR2 FQNNGV. V was trimmed by 1 base and J by 0 bases, leaving 19 bases between them. CDR3 nucleotides: TGTGCCAGCAGCTTAGGGGCCAAGCGGGCGGGCAGCTCCTACAATGAGCAGTTCTTC. Encoded protein: CASSLGAKRAGSSYNEQFF.

The V and J genes are TRBV5-1 and TRBJ1-1; 8 bases line up with TRBD1. The CDR3 has 16 amino acids. Germline assignment: CDR1 SGHRS and CDR2 YFSETQ. The trim removed 0 bases at V and 4 bases at J, leaving 8 bases unmatched. The CDR3 DNA reads as TGCGCCAGCAGCTTGGAAGATGGACAGGGATCCACTGAAGCTTTCTTT. It translates to CASSLEDGQGSTEAFF. The full variable domain, completed using reference TRBV5-1 and TRBJ1-1, is KAGVTQTPRYLIKTRGQQVTLSCSPISGHRSVSWYQQTPGQGLQFLFEYFSETQRNKGNFPGRFSGRQFSNSRSEMNVSTLELGDSALYLCASSLEDGQGSTEAFFGQGTRLTVV.

This clone was observed once. The CDR3 nucleotides read TGTGCCAGCAGCTTGGCCGGGGGAGCCGAAGCTTTCTTT. This sequence encodes CASSLAGGAEAFF. The chain has TRBV5-4 and TRBJ1-1; possibly TRBD1 for D (5 bases). The CDR3 loop spans 13 amino acids. With 0 bases removed from V and 8 bases from J, the gap between germline ends came to 11 bases. Germline CDR1 and CDR2: SGHNT and YYREEE (reference sequence).

This chain links TRBV7-6 with TRBJ2-7, with 8 bases fitting TRBD2. CDR1 SGHVS and CDR2 FNYEAQ come from the germline V gene. The CDR3 runs to 15 residues. The V and J ends lost 5 bases and 1 base, in that order; junction bases with no gene match: 7. The CDR3 spells CASSLSGIGSYEQYF. Written as DNA, the CDR3 is TGTGCCAGCAGCCTTAGCGGGATCGGGTCCTACGAGCAGTACTTC.

V and J are TRBV18 and TRBJ2-5; a possible D gene is TRBD1 (6 bases). CDR3 length equals 15 residues. Germline V gene data show CDR1 as KGHSH and CDR2 as LQKENI. V shed 4 bases and J shed 0 bases, with 12 bases lying between them. The CDR3 DNA sequence: TGTGCCAGCTCACTTTCCGACAGGAACCAAGAGACCCAGTACTTC. Its translation: CASSLSDRNQETQYF. The variable domain in full, with the rest retrieved from reference TRBV18 and TRBJ2-5, is NAGVMQNPRHLVRRRGQEARLRCSPMKGHSHVYWYRQLPEEGLKFMVYLQKENIIDESGMPKERFSAEFPKEGPSILRIQQVVRGDSAAYFCASSLSDRNQETQYFGPGTRLLVL.

The chain employs TRBV5-1 and TRBJ2-1; TRBD2 matches at 10 bases. The CDR3 is made up of 15 amino acids. The J segment lost 5 bases and the V segment lost 4 bases, leaving 6 bases of the junction unmatched. The germline V gene encodes CDR1 SGHRS and CDR2 YFSETQ. CDR3 protein: CASSTRTSGNNEQFF. The CDR3 nucleotides are TGCGCCAGCAGCACCCGGACTAGCGGAAACAATGAGCAGTTCTTC.

The rearrangement links TRBV18 to TRBJ2-7; TRBD1 aligns across 8 bases. The CDR3 runs to 13 residues. V lost 1 base and J lost 6; bases outside the gene matches: 2. Germline CDR1 is KGHSH and CDR2 is LQKENI. CDR3: CASSPLQGGEQYF. CDR3 sequence (DNA): TGTGCCAGCTCACCACTACAGGGGGGCGAGCAGTACTTC.

The genes are TRBV19 and TRBJ1-1; TRBD1 is a possible D gene (5 bases). The V end lost 7 bases, the J end lost 4 bases, and 13 bases lay between the germline ends. This CDR3 spans 13 amino acids. CDR1 is LNHDA, CDR2 SQIVND, per germline (reference sequence). The CDR3 region is CASTPGLFTEAFF. In DNA form, the CDR3 reads TGTGCCAGTACTCCAGGGCTCTTCACTGAAGCTTTCTTT. The whole variable domain, remainder taken from reference TRBV19 and TRBJ1-1, is DGGITQSPKYLFRKEGQNVTLSCEQNLNHDAMYWYRQDPGQGLRLIYYSQIVNDFQKGDIAEGYSVSREKKESFPLTVTSAQKNPTAFYLCASTPGLFTEAFFGQGTRLTVV.

This rearrangement joins TRBV7-2 to TRBJ2-5, with TRBD2 identical over 12 bases. Trimming removed 2 bases from V and 6 bases from J; junction bases left unmatched: 4. CDR1 is SGHTA, CDR2 FQGNSA, per germline. The CDR3 has 15 residues. The CDR3 DNA follows: TGTGCCAGCAGCTTATCTAGCGGGGGGGCAAAGACCCAGTACTTC. The encoded protein is CASSLSSGGAKTQYF. The full variable domain, with the rest looked up from reference TRBV7-2 and TRBJ2-5, is GAGVSQSPSNKVTEKGKDVELRCDPISGHTALYWYRQSLGQGLEFLIYFQGNSAPDKSGLPSDRFSAERTGGSVSTLTIQRTQQEDSAVYLCASSLSSGGAKTQYFGPGTRLLVL.